Given below is one T cell receptor beta chain in context. CDR3 length equals 17 residues. The germline V gene has CDR1 MNHEY and CDR2 SMNVEV (reference sequence). V lost 10 bases and J 1 base, leaving 25 bases between the germline ends. Measured with immunoSEQ multiplex PCR; TCRdb has only the in-frame clones, and not every one. This table holds about 33,000 clones, roughly 78% found once. This entry belongs to a study of T cells in tumors after PD-1 blockade. The chain is built from TRBV27 and TRBJ1-1, with D perhaps matching TRBD1 (5 bases). Material: PBMCs, obtained before anti-PD-1 treatment. This sequence was found in a human donor with basal cell carcinoma. This CDR3 is CATTPRYEGRRNTEAFF. Written as DNA, the CDR3 is TGTGCCACCACGCCCCGATATGAGGGGAGGCGGAACACTGAAGCTTTCTTT.